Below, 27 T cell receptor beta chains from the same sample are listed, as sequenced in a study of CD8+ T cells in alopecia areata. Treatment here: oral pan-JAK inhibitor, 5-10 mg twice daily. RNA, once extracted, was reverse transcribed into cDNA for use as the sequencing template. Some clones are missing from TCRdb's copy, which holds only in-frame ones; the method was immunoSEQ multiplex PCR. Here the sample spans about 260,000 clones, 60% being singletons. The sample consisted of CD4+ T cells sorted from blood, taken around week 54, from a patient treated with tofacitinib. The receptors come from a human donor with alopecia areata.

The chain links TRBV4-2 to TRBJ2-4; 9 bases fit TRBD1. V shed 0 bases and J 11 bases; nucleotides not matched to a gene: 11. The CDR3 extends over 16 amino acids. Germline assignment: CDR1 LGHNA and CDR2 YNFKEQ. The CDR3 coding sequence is TGTGCCAGCAGCCAAGACGGAGGACAGGGGCAGAGTGTTCAGTACTTC. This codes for CASSQDGGQGQSVQYF.

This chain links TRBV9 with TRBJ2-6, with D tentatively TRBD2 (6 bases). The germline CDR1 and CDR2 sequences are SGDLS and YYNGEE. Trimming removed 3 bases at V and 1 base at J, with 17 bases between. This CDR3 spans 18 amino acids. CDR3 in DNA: TGTGCCAGCAGCGCGGAGGGACGGCTTCTATCTGGGGCCAACGTCCTGACTTTC. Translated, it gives CASSAEGRLLSGANVLTF. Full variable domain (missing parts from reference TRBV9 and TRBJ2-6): DSGVTQTPKHLITATGQRVTLRCSPRSGDLSVYWYQQSLDQGLQFLIQYYNGEERAKGNILERFSAQQFPDLHSELNLSSLELGDSALYFCASSAEGRLLSGANVLTFGAGSRLTVL.

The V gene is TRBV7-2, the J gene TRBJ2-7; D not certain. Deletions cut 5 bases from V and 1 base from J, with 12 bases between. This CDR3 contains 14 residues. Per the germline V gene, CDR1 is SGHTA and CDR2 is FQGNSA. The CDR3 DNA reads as TGTGCCAGCAGCGGTCGACGGCCATCCTACGAGCAGTACTTC. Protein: CASSGRRPSYEQYF.

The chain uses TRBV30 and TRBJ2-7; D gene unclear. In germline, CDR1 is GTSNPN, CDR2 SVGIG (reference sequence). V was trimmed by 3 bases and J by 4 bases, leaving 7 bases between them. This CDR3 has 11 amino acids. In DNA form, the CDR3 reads TGTGCCTGGAGGTCCTTATACGAGCAGTACTTC. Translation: CAWRSLYEQYF.

The DNA of the CDR3 is TGTGCCAGCAGTGCCTCGGACAGGTACACTGAAGCTTTCTTT. Translation: CASSASDRYTEAFF. The chain links TRBV6-5 to TRBJ1-1, with 7 bases fitting TRBD1. The length of the CDR3 is 14 residues. With V trimmed by 5 bases and J by 3 bases, 6 bases remained unmatched. Germline CDR1 MNHEY, CDR2 SVGAGI.

This chain's CDR3 is CASSSGWRGPNEKLFF. The CDR3, as DNA: TGCGCCAGCAGCTCCGGGTGGAGGGGGCCTAATGAAAAACTGTTTTTT. This chain uses TRBV5-1 with TRBJ1-4, with TRBD1 identical over 7 bases. The germline V gene has CDR1 SGHRS and CDR2 YFSETQ. The CDR3 covers 16 residues. The ends lost 3 bases at V and 3 bases at J; junction bases unmatched: 8.

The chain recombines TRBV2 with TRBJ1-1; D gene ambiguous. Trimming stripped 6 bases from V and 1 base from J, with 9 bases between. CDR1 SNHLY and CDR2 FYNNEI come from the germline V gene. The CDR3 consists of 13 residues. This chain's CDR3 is CASRGPENTEAFF. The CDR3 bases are TGTGCCAGCAGGGGCCCTGAGAACACTGAAGCTTTCTTT.

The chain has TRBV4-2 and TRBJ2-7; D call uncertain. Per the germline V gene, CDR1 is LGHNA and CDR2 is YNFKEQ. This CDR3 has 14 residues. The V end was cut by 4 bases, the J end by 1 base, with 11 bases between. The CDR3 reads CASSPTGISYEQYF. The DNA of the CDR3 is TGTGCCAGCAGCCCAACGGGCATTTCCTACGAGCAGTACTTC.

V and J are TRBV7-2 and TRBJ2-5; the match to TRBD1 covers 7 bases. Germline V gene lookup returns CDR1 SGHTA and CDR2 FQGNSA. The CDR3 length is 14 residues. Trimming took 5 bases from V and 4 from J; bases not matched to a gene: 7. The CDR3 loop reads CASSHLTGVETQYF. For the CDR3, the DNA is TGTGCCAGCAGCCACCTAACAGGGGTAGAGACCCAGTACTTC.

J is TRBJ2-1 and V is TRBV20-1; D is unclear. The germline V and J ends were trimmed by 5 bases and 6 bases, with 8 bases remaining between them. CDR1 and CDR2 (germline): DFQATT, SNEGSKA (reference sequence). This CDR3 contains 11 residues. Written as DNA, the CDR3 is TGCAGTGCTGCACGGTCCAATGAGCAGTTCTTC. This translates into CSAARSNEQFF.

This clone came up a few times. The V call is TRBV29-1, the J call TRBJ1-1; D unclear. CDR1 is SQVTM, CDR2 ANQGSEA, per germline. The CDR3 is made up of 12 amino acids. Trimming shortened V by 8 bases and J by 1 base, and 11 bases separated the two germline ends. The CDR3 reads CSHSDSNTEAFF. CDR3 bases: TGCAGCCACTCAGACTCGAACACTGAAGCTTTCTTT.

The DNA of the CDR3 is TGTGCCAGCAGCTTAGCGAGCGGGGGCCCAGATACGCAGTATTTT. It translates to CASSLASGGPDTQYF. The chain carries TRBV7-2 and TRBJ2-3; 8 nucleotides agree with TRBD2. Germline CDR1 is SGHTA and CDR2 is FQGNSA. This CDR3 comprises 15 residues. V was pared by 0 bases and J by 4 bases, with 3 bases of the junction left unmatched.

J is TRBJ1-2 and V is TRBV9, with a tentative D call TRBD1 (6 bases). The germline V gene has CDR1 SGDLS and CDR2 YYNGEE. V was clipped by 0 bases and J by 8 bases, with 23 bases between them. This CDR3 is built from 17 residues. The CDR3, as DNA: TGTGCCAGCAGCGTAGCTACCCGGATACAGGGTCGGGACGGCTACACCTTC. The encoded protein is CASSVATRIQGRDGYTF. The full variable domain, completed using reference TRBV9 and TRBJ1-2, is DSGVTQTPKHLITATGQRVTLRCSPRSGDLSVYWYQQSLDQGLQFLIQYYNGEERAKGNILERFSAQQFPDLHSELNLSSLELGDSALYFCASSVATRIQGRDGYTFGSGTRLTVV.

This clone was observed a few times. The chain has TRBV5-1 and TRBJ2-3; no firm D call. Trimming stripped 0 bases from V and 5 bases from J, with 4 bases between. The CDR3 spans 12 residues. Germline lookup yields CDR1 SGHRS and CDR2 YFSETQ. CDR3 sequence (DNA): TGCGCCAGCAGCTTGGGGGGAGATACGCAGTATTTT. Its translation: CASSLGGDTQYF.

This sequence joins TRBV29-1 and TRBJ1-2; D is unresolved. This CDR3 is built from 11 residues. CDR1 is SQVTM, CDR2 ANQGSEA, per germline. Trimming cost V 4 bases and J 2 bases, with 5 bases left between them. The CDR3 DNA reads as TGCAGCGTTGGCAAGAACTATGGCTACACCTTC. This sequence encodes CSVGKNYGYTF.

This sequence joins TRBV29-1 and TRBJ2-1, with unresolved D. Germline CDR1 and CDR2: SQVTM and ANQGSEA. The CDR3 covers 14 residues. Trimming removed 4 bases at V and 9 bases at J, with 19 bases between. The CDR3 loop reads CSVVGSIQSGEQFF. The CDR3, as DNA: TGCAGCGTTGTGGGGTCCATTCAGTCTGGTGAGCAGTTCTTC.

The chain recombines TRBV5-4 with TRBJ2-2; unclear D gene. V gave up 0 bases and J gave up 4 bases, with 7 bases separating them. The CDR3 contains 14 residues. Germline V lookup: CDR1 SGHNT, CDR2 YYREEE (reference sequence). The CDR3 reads CASSLDISTGELFF. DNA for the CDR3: TGTGCCAGCAGCTTGGACATTTCCACCGGGGAGCTGTTTTTT.

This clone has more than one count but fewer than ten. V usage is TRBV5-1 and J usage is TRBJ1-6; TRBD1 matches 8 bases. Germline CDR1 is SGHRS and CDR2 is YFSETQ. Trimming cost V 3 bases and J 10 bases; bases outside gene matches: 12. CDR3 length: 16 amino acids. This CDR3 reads CASSYGQGEGLSPLHF. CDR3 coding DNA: TGCGCCAGCAGCTATGGACAGGGAGAGGGACTCTCACCCCTCCACTTT.

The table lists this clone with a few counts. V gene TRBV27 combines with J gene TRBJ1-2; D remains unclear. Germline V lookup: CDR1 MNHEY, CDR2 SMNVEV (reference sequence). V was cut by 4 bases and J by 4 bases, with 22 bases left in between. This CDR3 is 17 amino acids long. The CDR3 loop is CASSSTPGTLSVYGYTF. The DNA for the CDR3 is TGTGCCAGCAGTTCCACCCCGGGAACCTTGAGTGTCTATGGCTACACCTTC.

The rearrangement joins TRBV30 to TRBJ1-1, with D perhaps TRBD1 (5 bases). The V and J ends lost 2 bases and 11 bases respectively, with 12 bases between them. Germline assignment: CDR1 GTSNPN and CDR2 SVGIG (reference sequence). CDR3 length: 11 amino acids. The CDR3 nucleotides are TGTGCCTGGAGTTTCAGGGTTGGGGCTTTCTTT. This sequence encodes CAWSFRVGAFF.

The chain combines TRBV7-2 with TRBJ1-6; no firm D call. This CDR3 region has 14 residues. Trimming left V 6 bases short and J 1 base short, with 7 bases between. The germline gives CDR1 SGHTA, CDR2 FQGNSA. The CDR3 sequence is CASRGTSYNSPLHF. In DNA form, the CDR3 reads TGTGCCAGCAGGGGAACATCCTATAATTCACCCCTCCACTTT.

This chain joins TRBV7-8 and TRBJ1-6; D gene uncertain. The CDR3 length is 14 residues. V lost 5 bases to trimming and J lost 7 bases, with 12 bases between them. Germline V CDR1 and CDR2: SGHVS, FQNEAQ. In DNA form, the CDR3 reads TGTGCCAGCAGCCCTACCGTGTCCAATTCACCCCTCCACTTT. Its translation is CASSPTVSNSPLHF.

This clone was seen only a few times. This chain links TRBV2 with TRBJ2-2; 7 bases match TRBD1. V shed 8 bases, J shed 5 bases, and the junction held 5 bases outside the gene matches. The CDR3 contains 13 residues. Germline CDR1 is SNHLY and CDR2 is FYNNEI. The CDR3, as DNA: TGTGCCAGCCAGACAGGGATGACCGGGGAGCTGTTTTTT. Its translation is CASQTGMTGELFF.

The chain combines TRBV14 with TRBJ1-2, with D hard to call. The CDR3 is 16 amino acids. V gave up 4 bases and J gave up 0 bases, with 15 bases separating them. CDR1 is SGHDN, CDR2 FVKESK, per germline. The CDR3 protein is CASSPSIFSANYGYTF. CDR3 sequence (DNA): TGTGCCAGCAGCCCCTCTATCTTCTCCGCTAACTATGGCTACACCTTC.

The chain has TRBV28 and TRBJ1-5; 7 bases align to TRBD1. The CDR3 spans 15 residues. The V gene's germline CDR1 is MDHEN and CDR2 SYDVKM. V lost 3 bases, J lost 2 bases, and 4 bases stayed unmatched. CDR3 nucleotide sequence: TGTGCCAGCAGTTTGACAGGGAGAGGCAATCAGCCCCAGCATTTT. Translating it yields CASSLTGRGNQPQHF.

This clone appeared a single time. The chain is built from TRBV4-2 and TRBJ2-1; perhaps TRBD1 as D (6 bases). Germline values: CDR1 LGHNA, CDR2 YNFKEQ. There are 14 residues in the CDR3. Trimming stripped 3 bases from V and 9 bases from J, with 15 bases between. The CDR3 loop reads CASSQDHRVVEQFF. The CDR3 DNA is TGTGCCAGCAGCCAGGATCACAGGGTGGTTGAGCAGTTCTTC.

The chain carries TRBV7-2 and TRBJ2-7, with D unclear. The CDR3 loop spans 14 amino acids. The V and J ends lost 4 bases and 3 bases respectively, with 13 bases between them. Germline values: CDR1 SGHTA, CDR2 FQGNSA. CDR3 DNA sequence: TGTGCCAGCAGCTCAAGAGTAGGCAGCTACGAGCAGTACTTC. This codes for CASSSRVGSYEQYF.